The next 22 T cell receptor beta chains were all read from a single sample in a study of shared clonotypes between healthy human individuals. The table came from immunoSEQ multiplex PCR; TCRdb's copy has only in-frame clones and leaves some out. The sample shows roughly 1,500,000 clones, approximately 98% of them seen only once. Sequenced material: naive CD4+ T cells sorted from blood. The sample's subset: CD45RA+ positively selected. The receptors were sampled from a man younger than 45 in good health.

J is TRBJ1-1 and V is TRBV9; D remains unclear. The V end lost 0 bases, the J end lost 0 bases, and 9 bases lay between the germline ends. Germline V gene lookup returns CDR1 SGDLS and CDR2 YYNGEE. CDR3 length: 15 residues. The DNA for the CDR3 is TGTGCCAGCAGCGTAGCGCCAACCCTGAACACTGAAGCTTTCTTT. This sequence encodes CASSVAPTLNTEAFF.

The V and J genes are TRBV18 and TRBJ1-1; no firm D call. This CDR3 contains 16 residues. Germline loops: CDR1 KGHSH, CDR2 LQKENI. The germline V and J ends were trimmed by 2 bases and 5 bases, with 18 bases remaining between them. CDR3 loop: CASSPTRREGWTEAFF. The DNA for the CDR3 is TGTGCCAGCTCACCAACCCGACGGGAGGGCTGGACTGAAGCTTTCTTT.

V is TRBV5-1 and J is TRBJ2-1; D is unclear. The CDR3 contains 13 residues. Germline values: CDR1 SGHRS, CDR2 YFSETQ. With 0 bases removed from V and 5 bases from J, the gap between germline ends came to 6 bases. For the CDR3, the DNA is TGCGCCAGCAGCTTGGTTCGGGACAATGAGCAGTTCTTC. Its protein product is CASSLVRDNEQFF. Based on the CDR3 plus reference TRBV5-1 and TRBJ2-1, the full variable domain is KAGVTQTPRYLIKTRGQQVTLSCSPISGHRSVSWYQQTPGQGLQFLFEYFSETQRNKGNFPGRFSGRQFSNSRSEMNVSTLELGDSALYLCASSLVRDNEQFFGPGTRLTVL.

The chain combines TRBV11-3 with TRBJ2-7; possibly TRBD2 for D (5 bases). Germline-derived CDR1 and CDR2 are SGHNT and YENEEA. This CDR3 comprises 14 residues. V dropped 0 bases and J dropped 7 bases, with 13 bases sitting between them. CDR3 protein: CASSLDRGASEQYF. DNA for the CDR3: TGTGCCAGCAGCTTAGATCGGGGTGCCTCAGAGCAGTACTTC.

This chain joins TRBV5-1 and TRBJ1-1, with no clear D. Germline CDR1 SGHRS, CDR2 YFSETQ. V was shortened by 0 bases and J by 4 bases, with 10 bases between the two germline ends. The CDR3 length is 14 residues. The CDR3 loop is CASSLAGRSTEAFF. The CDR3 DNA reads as TGCGCCAGCAGCTTGGCCGGTCGGAGCACTGAAGCTTTCTTT.

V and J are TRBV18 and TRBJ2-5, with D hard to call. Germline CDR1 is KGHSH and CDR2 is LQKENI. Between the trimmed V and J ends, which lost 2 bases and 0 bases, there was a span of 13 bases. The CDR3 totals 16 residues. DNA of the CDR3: TGTGCCAGCTCACCAGTTGACCGACGTTACCAAGAGACCCAGTACTTC. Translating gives CASSPVDRRYQETQYF.

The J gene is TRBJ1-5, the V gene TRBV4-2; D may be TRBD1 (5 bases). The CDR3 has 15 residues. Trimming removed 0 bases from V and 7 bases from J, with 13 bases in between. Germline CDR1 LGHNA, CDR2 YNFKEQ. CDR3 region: CASSQEARGGQPQHF. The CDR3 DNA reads TGTGCCAGCAGCCAAGAAGCAAGGGGTGGGCAGCCCCAGCATTTT.

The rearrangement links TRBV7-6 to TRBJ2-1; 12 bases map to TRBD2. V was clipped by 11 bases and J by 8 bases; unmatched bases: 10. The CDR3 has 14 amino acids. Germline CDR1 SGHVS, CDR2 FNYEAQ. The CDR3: CASGTSGFGYEQFF. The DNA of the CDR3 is TGTGCCTCTGGGACTAGCGGGTTTGGGTATGAGCAGTTCTTC.

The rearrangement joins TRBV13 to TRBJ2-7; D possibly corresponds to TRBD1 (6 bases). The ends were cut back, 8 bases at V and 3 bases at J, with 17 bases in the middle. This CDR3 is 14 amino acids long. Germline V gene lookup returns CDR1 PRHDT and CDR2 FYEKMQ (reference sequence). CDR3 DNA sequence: TGTGCCAGCCTTCTCAGGGGCGTTGTCTACGAGCAGTACTTC. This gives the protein CASLLRGVVYEQYF.

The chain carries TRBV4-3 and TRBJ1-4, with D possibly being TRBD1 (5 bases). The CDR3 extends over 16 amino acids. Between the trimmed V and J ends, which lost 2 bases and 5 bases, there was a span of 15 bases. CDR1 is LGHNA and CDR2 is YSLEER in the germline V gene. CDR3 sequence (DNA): TGCGCCAGCAGCCAATTGGGGGGAGCGGGGAATGAAAAACTGTTTTTT. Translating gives CASSQLGGAGNEKLFF.

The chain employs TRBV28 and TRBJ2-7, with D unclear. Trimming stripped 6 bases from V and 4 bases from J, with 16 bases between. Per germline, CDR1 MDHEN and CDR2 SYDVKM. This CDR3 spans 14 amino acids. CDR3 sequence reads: CASRRTDVFYEQYF. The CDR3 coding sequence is TGTGCCAGCAGGCGTACAGACGTGTTTTACGAGCAGTACTTC.

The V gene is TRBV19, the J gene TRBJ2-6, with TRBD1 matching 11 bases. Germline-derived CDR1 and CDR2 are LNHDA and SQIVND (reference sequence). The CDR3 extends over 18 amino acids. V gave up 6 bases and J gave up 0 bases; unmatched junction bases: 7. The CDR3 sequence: CASRSWTGGISGANVLTF. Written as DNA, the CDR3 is TGTGCCAGTAGATCCTGGACAGGGGGCATCTCTGGGGCCAACGTCCTGACTTTC.

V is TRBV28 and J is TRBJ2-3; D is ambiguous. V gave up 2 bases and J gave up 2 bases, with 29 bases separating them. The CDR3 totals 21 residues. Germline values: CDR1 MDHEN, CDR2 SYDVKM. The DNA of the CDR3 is TGTGCCAGCAGTTTAGGCGCCCGACTGACCGACTTACTTGGGGACACAGATACGCAGTATTTT. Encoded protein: CASSLGARLTDLLGDTDTQYF.

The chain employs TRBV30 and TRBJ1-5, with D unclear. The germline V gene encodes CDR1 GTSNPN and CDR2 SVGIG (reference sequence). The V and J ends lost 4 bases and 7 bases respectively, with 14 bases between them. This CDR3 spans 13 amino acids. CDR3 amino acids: CAWNEGFSQPQHF. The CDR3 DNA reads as TGTGCCTGGAATGAGGGATTTAGCCAGCCCCAGCATTTT.

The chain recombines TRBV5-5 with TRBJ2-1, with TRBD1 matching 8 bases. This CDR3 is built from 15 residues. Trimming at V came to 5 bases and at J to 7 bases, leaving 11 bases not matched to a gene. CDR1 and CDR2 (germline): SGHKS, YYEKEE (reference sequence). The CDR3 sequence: CASSRTGSSANEQFF. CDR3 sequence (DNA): TGTGCCAGCAGTCGGACAGGGTCGAGCGCAAATGAGCAGTTCTTC.

CDR3 coding DNA: TGTGCCAGTAGTATTGCTAGACAGAGTCTAAATCAGCCCCAGCATTTT. Protein: CASSIARQSLNQPQHF. The rearrangement joins TRBV19 to TRBJ1-5; weak D call: TRBD1 (5 bases). V was pared by 3 bases and J by 4 bases, with 16 bases between. The CDR3 loop spans 16 amino acids. Germline lookup yields CDR1 LNHDA and CDR2 SQIVND (reference sequence).

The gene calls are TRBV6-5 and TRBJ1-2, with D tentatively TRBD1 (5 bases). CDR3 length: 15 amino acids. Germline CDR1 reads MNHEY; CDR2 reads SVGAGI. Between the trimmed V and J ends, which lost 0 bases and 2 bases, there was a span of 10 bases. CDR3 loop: CASSYSRSGNYGYTF. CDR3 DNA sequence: TGTGCCAGCAGTTACTCGAGGTCAGGGAACTATGGCTACACCTTC.

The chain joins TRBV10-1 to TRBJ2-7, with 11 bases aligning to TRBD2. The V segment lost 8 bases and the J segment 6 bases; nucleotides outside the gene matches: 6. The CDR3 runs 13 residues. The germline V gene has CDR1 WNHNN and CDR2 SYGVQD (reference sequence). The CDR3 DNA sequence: TGCGCCAGCGGCTCTAGCGGGAGGTCCGAGCAGTACTTC. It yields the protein CASGSSGRSEQYF.

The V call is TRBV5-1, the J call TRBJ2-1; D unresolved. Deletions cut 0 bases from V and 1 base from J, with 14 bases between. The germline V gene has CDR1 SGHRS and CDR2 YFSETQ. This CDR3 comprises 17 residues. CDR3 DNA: TGCGCCAGCAGCTTGGACCCGGGTCGAAGGTCCTACAATGAGCAGTTCTTC. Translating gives CASSLDPGRRSYNEQFF. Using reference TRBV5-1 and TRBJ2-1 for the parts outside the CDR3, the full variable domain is KAGVTQTPRYLIKTRGQQVTLSCSPISGHRSVSWYQQTPGQGLQFLFEYFSETQRNKGNFPGRFSGRQFSNSRSEMNVSTLELGDSALYLCASSLDPGRRSYNEQFFGPGTRLTVL.

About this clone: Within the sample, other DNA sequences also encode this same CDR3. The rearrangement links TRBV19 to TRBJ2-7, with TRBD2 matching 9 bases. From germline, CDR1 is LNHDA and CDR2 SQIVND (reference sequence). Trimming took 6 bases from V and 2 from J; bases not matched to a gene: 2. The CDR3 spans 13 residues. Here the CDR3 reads CASSRGRAYEQYF. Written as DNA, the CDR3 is TGTGCCAGTAGCCGCGGGAGGGCCTACGAGCAGTACTTC.

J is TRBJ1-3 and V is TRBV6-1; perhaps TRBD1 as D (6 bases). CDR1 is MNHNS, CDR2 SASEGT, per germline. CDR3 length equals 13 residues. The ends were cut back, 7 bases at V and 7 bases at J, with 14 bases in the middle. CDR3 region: CASTRIGGNTIYF. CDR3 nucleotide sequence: TGTGCCAGCACCCGCATAGGGGGGAACACCATATATTTT.

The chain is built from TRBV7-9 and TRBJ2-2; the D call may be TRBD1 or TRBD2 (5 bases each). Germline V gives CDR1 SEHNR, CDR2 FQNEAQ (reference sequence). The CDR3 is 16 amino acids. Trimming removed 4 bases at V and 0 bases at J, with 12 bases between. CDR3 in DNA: TGTGCCAGCAGCTACGCCCAGGGAGCGAACACCGGGGAGCTGTTTTTT. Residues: CASSYAQGANTGELFF.